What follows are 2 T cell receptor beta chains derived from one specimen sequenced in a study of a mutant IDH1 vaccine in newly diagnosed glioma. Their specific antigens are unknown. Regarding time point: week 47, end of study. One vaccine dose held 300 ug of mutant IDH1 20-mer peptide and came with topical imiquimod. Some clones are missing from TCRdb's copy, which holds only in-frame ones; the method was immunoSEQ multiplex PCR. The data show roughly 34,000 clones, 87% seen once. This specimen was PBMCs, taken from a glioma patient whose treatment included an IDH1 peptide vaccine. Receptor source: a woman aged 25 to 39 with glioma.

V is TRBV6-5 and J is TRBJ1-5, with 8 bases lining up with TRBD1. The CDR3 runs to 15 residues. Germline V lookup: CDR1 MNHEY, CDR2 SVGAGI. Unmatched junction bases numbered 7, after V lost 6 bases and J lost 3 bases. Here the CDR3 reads CASSPYRGANQPQHF. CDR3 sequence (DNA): TGTGCCAGCAGCCCTTACAGGGGGGCCAATCAGCCCCAGCATTTT.

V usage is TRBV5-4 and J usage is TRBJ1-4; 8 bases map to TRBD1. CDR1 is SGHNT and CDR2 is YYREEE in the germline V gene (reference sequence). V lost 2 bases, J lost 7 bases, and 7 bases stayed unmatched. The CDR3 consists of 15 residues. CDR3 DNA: TGTGCCAGCAGCTTAAAGCGGACAGGGAGTGAAAAACTGTTTTTT. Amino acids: CASSLKRTGSEKLFF. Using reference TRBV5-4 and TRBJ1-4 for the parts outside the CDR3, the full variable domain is ETGVTQSPTHLIKTRGQQVTLRCSSQSGHNTVSWYQQALGQGPQFIFQYYREEENGRGNFPPRFSGLQFPNYSSELNVNALELDDSALYLCASSLKRTGSEKLFFGSGTQLSVL.